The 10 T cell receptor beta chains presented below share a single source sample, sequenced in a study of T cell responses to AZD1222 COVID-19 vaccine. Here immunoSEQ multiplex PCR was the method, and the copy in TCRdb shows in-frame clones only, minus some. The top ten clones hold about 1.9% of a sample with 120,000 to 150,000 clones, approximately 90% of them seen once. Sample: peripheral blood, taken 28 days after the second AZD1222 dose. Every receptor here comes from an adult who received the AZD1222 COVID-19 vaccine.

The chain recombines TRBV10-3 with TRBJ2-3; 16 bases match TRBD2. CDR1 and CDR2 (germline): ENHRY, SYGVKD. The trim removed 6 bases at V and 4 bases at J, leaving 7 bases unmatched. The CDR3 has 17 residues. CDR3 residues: CAIRGTSGRAIADTQYF. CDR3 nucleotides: TGTGCCATCAGGGGGACTAGCGGGAGGGCCATCGCAGATACGCAGTATTTT.

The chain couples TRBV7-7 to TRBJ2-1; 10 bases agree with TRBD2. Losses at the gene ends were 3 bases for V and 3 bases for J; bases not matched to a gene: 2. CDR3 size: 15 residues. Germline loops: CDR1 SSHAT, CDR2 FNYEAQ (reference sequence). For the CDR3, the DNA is TGTGCCAGCAGCTTCCGGACTAGCGGCTACAATGAGCAGTTCTTC. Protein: CASSFRTSGYNEQFF.

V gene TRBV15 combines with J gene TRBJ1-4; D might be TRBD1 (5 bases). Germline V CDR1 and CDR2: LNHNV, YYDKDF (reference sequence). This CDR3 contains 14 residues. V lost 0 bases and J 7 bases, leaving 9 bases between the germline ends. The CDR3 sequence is CATSREWGSEKLFF. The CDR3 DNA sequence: TGTGCCACCAGCAGAGAGTGGGGGAGTGAAAAACTGTTTTTT.

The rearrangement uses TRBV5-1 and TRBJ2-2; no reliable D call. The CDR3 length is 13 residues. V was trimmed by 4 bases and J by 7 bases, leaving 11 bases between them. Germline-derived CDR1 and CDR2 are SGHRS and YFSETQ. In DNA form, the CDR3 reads TGCGCCAGCAGCCGCTTGGTCCGCGGGGAGCTGTTTTTT. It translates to CASSRLVRGELFF.

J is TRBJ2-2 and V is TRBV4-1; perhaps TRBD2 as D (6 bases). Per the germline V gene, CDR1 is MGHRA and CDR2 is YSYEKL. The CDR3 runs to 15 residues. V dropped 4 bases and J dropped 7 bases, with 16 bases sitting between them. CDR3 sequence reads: CASSPRDSQSGELFF. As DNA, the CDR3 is TGCGCCAGCAGCCCACGGGACTCGCAAAGCGGGGAGCTGTTTTTT.

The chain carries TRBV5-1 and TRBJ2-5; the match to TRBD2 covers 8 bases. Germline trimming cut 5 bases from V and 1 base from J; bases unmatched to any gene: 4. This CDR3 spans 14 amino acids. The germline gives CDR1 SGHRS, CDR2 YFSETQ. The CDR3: CASSYSGAQETQYF. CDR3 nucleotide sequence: TGCGCCAGCAGTTATAGCGGGGCCCAAGAGACCCAGTACTTC.

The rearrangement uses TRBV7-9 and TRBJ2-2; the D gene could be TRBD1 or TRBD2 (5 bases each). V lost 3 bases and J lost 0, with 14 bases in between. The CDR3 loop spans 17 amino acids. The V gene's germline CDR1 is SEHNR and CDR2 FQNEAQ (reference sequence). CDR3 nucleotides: TGTGCCAGCAGCTTTCGGGGCAGGGAACCGAACACCGGGGAGCTGTTTTTT. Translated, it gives CASSFRGREPNTGELFF. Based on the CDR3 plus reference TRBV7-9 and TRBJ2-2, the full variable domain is DTGVSQNPRHKITKRGQNVTFRCDPISEHNRLYWYRQTLGQGPEFLTYFQNEAQLEKSRLLSDRFSAERPKGSFSTLEIQRTEQGDSAMYLCASSFRGREPNTGELFFGEGSRLTVL.

The CDR3, as DNA: TGTGCCAGCAGCTTGGGAGAGTTCCGAACCAATGAGCAGTTCTTC. This gives the protein CASSLGEFRTNEQFF. The chain is built from TRBV5-8 and TRBJ2-1; D is undetermined. The germline V gene encodes CDR1 SGHTS and CDR2 YDEGEE. The CDR3 extends over 15 amino acids. V was clipped by 0 bases and J by 6 bases, with 13 bases between them. Variable domain in full (rest from reference TRBV5-8 and TRBJ2-1): EAGVTQSPTHLIKTRGQQATLRCSPISGHTSVYWYQQALGLGLQFLLWYDEGEERNRGNFPPRFSGRQFPNYSSELNVNALELEDSALYLCASSLGEFRTNEQFFGPGTRLTVL.

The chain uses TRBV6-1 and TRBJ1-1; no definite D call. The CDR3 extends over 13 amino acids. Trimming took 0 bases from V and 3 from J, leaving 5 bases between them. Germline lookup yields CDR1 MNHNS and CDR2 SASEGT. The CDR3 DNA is TGTGCCAGCAGTGAAGCGGGCGACACTGAAGCTTTCTTT. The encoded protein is CASSEAGDTEAFF.

The chain's CDR3 is CASSGQGNGYTF. The CDR3 DNA is TGTGCCAGCAGCGGACAGGGGAATGGCTACACCTTC. The chain employs TRBV7-9 and TRBJ1-2; TRBD1 agrees at 9 bases. V shed 5 bases, J shed 6 bases, and the junction held 1 base outside the gene matches. Germline values: CDR1 SEHNR, CDR2 FQNEAQ (reference sequence). The CDR3 extends over 12 amino acids.